The source of this TCR beta chain is a study of CD8 T cells in Susac syndrome. The TEMRA cells underwent FACS enrichment, while the CD8+ and CD4+ T cells underwent negative isolation. A quantity of roughly 0.5 to 1 ug RNA underwent reverse transcription using random hexamers. Via MiXCR, TCRdb re-called the immunoSEQ multiplex PCR reads, giving one row per CDR3 protein. Here the sample spans 150,000 to 200,000 distinct CDR3 sequences, about 92% being singletons. The CDR3 totals 13 residues. Germline assignment: CDR1 MNHNY and CDR2 SVGAGI (reference sequence). V was shortened by 9 bases and J by 4 bases, with 14 bases between the two germline ends.

This receptor was obtained from a human donor in good health. This chain links TRBV6-6 with TRBJ2-3, with D maybe TRBD2 (5 bases). The sequenced sample consisted of CD4+ T cells from PBMCs. Here the CDR3 reads CASGGSYPDTQYF. CDR3 coding DNA: TGTGCCAGTGGTGGGAGTTACCCAGATACGCAGTATTTT.